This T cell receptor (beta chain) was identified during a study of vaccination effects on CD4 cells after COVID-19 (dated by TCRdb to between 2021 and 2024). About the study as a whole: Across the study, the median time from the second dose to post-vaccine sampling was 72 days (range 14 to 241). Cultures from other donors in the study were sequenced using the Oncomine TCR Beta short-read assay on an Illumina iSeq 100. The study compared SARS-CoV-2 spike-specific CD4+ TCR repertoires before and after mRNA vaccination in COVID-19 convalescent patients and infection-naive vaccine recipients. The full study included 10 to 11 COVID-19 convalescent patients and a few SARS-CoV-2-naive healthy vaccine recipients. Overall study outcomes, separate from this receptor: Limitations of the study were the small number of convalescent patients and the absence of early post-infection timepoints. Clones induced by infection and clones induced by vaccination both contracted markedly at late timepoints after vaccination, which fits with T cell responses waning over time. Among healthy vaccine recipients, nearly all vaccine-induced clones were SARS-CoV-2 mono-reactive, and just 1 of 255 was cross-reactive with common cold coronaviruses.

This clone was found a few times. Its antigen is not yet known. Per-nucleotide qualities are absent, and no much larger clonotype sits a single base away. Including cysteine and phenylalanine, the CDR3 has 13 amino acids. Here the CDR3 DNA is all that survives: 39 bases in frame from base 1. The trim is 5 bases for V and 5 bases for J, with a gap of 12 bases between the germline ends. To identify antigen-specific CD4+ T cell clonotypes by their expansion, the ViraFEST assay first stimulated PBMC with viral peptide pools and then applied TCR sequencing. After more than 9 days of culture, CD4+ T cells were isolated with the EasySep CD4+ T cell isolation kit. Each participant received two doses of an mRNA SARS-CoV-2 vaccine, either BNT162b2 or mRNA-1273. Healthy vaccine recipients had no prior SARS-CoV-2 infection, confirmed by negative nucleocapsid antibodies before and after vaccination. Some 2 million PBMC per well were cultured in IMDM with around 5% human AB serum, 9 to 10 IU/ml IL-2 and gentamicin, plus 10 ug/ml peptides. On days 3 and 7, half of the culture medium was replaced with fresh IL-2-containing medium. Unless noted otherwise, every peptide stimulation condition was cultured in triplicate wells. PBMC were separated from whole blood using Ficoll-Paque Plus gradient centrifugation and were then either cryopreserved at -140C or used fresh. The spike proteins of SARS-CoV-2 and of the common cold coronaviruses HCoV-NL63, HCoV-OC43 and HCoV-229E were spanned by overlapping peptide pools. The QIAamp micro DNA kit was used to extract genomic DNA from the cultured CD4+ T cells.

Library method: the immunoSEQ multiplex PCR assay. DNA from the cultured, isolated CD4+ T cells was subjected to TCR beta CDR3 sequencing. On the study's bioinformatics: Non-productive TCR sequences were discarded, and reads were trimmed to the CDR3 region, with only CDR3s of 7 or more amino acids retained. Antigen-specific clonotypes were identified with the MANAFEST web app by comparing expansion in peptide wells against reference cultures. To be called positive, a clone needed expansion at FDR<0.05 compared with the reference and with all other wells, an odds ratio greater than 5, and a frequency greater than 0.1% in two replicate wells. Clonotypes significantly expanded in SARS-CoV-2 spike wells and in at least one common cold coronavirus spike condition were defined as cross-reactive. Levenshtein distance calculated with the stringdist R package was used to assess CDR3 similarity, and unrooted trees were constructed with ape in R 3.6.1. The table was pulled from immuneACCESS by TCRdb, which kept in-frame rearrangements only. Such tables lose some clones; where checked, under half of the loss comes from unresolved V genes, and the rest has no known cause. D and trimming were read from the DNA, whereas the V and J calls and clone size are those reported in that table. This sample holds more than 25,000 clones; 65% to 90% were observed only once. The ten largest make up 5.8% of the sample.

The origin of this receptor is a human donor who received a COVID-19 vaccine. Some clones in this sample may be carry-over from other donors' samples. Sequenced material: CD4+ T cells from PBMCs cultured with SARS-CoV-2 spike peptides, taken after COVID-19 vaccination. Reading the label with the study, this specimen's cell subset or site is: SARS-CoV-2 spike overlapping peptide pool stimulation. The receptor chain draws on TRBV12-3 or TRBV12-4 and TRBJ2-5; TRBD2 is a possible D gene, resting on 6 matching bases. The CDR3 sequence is CASSPGREETQYF. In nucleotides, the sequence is TGTGCCAGCAGTCCCGGACGGGAGGAGACCCAGTACTTC.